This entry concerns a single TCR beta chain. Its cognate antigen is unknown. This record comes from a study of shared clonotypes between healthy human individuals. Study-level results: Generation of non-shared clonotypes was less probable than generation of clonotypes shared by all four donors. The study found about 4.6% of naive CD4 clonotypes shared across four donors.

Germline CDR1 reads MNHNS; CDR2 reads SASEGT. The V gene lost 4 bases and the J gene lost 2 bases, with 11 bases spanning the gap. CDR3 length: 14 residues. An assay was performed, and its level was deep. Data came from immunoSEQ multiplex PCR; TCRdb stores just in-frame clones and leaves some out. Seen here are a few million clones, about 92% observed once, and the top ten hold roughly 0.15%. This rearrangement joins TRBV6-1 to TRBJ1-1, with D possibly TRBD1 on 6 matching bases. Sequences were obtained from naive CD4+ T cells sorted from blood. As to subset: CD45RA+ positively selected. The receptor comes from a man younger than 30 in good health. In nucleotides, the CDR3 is TGTGCCAGCAGTGGAGGGACATCTAACACTGAAGCTTTCTTT. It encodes CASSGGTSNTEAFF.